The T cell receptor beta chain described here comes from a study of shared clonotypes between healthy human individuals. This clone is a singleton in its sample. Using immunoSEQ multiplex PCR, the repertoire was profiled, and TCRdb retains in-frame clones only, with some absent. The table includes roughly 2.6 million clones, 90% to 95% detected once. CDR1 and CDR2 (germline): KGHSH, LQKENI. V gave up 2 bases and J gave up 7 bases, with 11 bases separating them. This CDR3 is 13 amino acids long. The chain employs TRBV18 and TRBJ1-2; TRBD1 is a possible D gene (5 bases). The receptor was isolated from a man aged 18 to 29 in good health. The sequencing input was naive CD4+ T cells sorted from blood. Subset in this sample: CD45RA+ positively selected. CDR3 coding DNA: TGTGCCAGCTCACCAACGGGGGGAGGTGGCTACACCTTC. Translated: CASSPTGGGGYTF.